One T cell receptor (beta chain) is described in this entry. This specimen belongs to a study of blood T cell repertoires in COVID-19. The CDR3 is made up of 15 amino acids. CDR1 SGHTA and CDR2 FQGNSA come from the germline V gene. Trimming at V came to 5 bases and at J to 6 bases, leaving 8 bases not matched to a gene. Measured with immunoSEQ multiplex PCR; TCRdb has only the in-frame clones, and not every one. Among roughly 360,000 clones, roughly four fifths were seen once, and the ten largest hold 5% to 6%. The sample consisted of PBMCs or T cells enriched from blood (not recorded which). This receptor was taken from a woman aged 45 to 65 who had recovered from COVID-19. The chain combines TRBV7-2 with TRBJ2-1; 9 bases are a match to TRBD1. The CDR3 sequence is CASSLFLTGGNEQFF. The CDR3 DNA follows: TGTGCCAGCAGCCTGTTCCTGACAGGGGGCAATGAGCAGTTCTTC.